The next 26 T cell receptor beta chains were all read from a single sample in a study of CD8 T cells in Susac syndrome. RNA was extracted with the RNeasy kit, and a quantity of roughly 0.5 to 1 ug was reverse transcribed using random hexamers. TCRdb re-derived calls from the immunoSEQ multiplex PCR reads in MiXCR, one entry per CDR3 protein. Of 180,000 or so distinct CDR3 sequences in the sample, about 93% were seen once. The sequenced material came from CD4+ T cells from PBMCs. These receptors originate from a human donor in good health.

This clonotype was counted between two and nine times. This chain links TRBV7-3 with TRBJ2-2, with D unresolved. Germline V gene data show CDR1 as SGHTA and CDR2 as FQGTGA. There are 13 residues in the CDR3. Deletions cut 5 bases from V and 5 bases from J, with 9 bases between. Here the CDR3 reads CASSRTETGELFF. The CDR3 nucleotides are TGTGCCAGCAGCCGCACCGAGACCGGGGAGCTGTTTTTT.

This CDR3 is CASTVGNEQFF. The CDR3 coding sequence is TGTGCCAGCACGGTAGGGAATGAGCAGTTCTTC. The chain joins TRBV5-8 to TRBJ2-1; D is ambiguous. The CDR3 length is 11 residues. Between the trimmed V and J ends, which lost 6 bases and 7 bases, there was a span of 8 bases. Germline lookup yields CDR1 SGHTS and CDR2 YDEGEE.

The gene calls are TRBV18 and TRBJ2-1; TRBD2 is a possible D gene (7 bases). Germline V gene sequence: CDR1 KGHSH, CDR2 LQKENI. Trimming shortened V by 2 bases and J by 5 bases, and 16 bases separated the two germline ends. This CDR3 region has 16 residues. The CDR3, as DNA: TGTGCCAGCTCACCAAAGTTGGCGGGGGCGCACAATGAGCAGTTCTTC. It encodes CASSPKLAGAHNEQFF.

This chain connects TRBV18 to TRBJ2-7, with 9 positions matching TRBD1. CDR3 size: 14 residues. With V trimmed by 3 bases and J by 6 bases, 6 bases remained unmatched. Germline V gene lookup returns CDR1 KGHSH and CDR2 LQKENI. CDR3 in amino acids: CASSPGQGRAEQYF. The DNA of the CDR3 is TGTGCCAGCTCACCGGGACAGGGCAGGGCCGAGCAGTACTTC.

The chain recombines TRBV27 with TRBJ2-1; D assignment may be TRBD1 or TRBD2 (5 bases each). Trimming removed 6 bases from V and 4 bases from J, with 16 bases in between. CDR3 size: 15 residues. The germline CDR1 and CDR2 sequences are MNHEY and SMNVEV (reference sequence). The CDR3 DNA reads as TGTGCCAGCAGGGTGTTCCGGGACGGTTACAATGAGCAGTTCTTC. Amino acids: CASRVFRDGYNEQFF.

The rearrangement joins TRBV7-3 to TRBJ1-6, with D uncertain. Germline CDR1 is SGHTA and CDR2 is FQGTGA. V was shortened by 0 bases and J by 0 bases, with 6 bases between the two germline ends. CDR3 length: 16 residues. CDR3 bases: TGTGCCAGCAGCTTAACGTCCAGCTCCTATAATTCACCCCTCCACTTT. Its translation is CASSLTSSSYNSPLHF.

This rearrangement joins TRBV5-4 to TRBJ2-1; 15 nucleotides line up with TRBD2. Germline V gene lookup returns CDR1 SGHNT and CDR2 YYREEE (reference sequence). This CDR3 region has 17 residues. Germline trimming cut 4 bases from V and 4 bases from J; bases unmatched to any gene: 6. The CDR3 reads CASSPGLAGGMYNEQFF. CDR3 in DNA: TGTGCCAGCAGCCCGGGACTAGCGGGGGGAATGTACAATGAGCAGTTCTTC.

The chain recombines TRBV30 with TRBJ1-5; 11 bases match TRBD1. V lost 1 base and J lost 2; bases outside the gene matches: 7. Germline assignment: CDR1 GTSNPN and CDR2 SVGIG (reference sequence). The CDR3 extends over 17 amino acids. The CDR3 DNA reads as TGTGCCTGGAGTGGGACAGGGGGCGCGGGTGGCAATCAGCCCCAGCATTTT. It yields the protein CAWSGTGGAGGNQPQHF.

The rearrangement joins TRBV25-1 to TRBJ1-2, with a weak D call TRBD1 (5 bases). V lost 4 bases to trimming and J lost 2 bases, with 11 bases between them. Germline V gives CDR1 MGHDK, CDR2 SYGVNS. This CDR3 is 14 amino acids long. This CDR3 is CASSAGLGNYGYTF. The DNA of the CDR3 is TGTGCCAGCAGTGCAGGGTTGGGAAACTATGGCTACACCTTC.

The rearrangement uses TRBV7-9 and TRBJ1-5; 7 bases are a match to TRBD1. The V and J ends lost 1 base and 3 bases, in that order; junction bases with no gene match: 3. In germline, CDR1 is SEHNR, CDR2 FQNEAQ (reference sequence). The CDR3 consists of 15 residues. The CDR3 DNA sequence: TGTGCCAGCAGCTTAGGGGGACAGAACAATCAGCCCCAGCATTTT. Protein sequence: CASSLGGQNNQPQHF.

The chain has TRBV24-1 and TRBJ1-2; TRBD1 aligns across 7 bases. The CDR3 is 13 residues long. CDR1 and CDR2 from the germline V gene are KGHDR and SFDVKD. With V trimmed by 3 bases and J by 10 bases, 7 bases remained unmatched. The CDR3 protein is CATSDPQGRDYTF. In DNA form, the CDR3 reads TGTGCCACCAGTGATCCACAGGGGAGGGACTACACCTTC.

The chain carries TRBV19 and TRBJ1-2, with 7 bases identical to TRBD1. Per germline, CDR1 LNHDA and CDR2 SQIVND (reference sequence). CDR3 length: 13 residues. Trimming at V came to 6 bases and at J to 8 bases, leaving 9 bases not matched to a gene. DNA of the CDR3: TGTGCCAGTAGGACAGGGAATCAGGGAGGCTACACCTTC. This gives the protein CASRTGNQGGYTF. The full variable domain, with the rest looked up from reference TRBV19 and TRBJ1-2, is DGGITQSPKYLFRKEGQNVTLSCEQNLNHDAMYWYRQDPGQGLRLIYYSQIVNDFQKGDIAEGYSVSREKKESFPLTVTSAQKNPTAFYLCASRTGNQGGYTFGSGTRLTVV.

The CDR3 nucleotides are TGCAGTGCCCCGGACGGTTTCACAGATACGCAGTATTTT. It translates to CSAPDGFTDTQYF. The rearrangement uses TRBV20-1 and TRBJ2-3; D is ambiguous. The V end was cut by 6 bases, the J end by 2 bases, with 12 bases between. Germline-derived CDR1 and CDR2 are DFQATT and SNEGSKA (reference sequence). This CDR3 comprises 13 residues.

The count of this clonotype is one. V and J are TRBV29-1 and TRBJ2-6; 10 bases match TRBD1. The ends lost 4 bases at V and 2 bases at J; junction bases unmatched: 5. The V gene's germline CDR1 is SQVTM and CDR2 ANQGSEA. This CDR3 has 16 residues. Written as DNA, the CDR3 is TGCAGCGTTGCAGGGGACAGGGGAACTGGGGCCAACGTCCTGACTTTC. It specifies CSVAGDRGTGANVLTF.

J is TRBJ2-2 and V is TRBV29-1; D possibly matches TRBD1 or TRBD2 (5 bases each). The CDR3 extends over 14 amino acids. The V end was cut by 7 bases, the J end by 3 bases, with 15 bases between. Germline CDR1 SQVTM, CDR2 ANQGSEA. The CDR3 loop is CSATGTTYTGELFF. The CDR3 DNA follows: TGCAGCGCCACCGGGACGACCTACACCGGGGAGCTGTTTTTT.

The chain has TRBV20-1 and TRBJ1-2; D is uncertain. V lost 6 bases and J 6 bases, leaving 5 bases between the germline ends. This CDR3 contains 9 residues. Germline V gene sequence: CDR1 DFQATT, CDR2 SNEGSKA (reference sequence). CDR3: CSARNGYTF. CDR3 sequence (DNA): TGCAGTGCAAGAAATGGCTACACCTTC.

This chain connects TRBV6-2 or TRBV6-3 to TRBJ2-7; 8 positions agree with TRBD1. Germline loops: CDR1 MNHEY, CDR2 SVGEGT. There are 14 residues in the CDR3. Unmatched junction bases numbered 4, after V lost 6 bases and J lost 0 bases. The CDR3 DNA reads as TGTGCCAGCAGAGGACAGGGCAGCTCCTACGAGCAGTACTTC. Protein sequence: CASRGQGSSYEQYF.

V is TRBV7-9 and J is TRBJ1-5, with 9 bases aligning to TRBD1. The CDR3 is 15 amino acids. The germline V gene encodes CDR1 SEHNR and CDR2 FQNEAQ (reference sequence). Trimming cost V 4 bases and J 1 base; bases outside gene matches: 2. The DNA of the CDR3 is TGTGCCAGCAGCTCCGGACAGGGGAGCAATCAGCCCCAGCATTTT. This gives the protein CASSSGQGSNQPQHF.

The V and J genes are TRBV30 and TRBJ1-2; TRBD1 agrees at 9 bases. This CDR3 region has 14 residues. From germline, CDR1 is GTSNPN and CDR2 SVGIG (reference sequence). V shed 0 bases and J 4 bases; nucleotides not matched to a gene: 3. In DNA form, the CDR3 reads TGTGCCTGGAGTGTCCCGGGACAGGGCTATGGCTACACCTTC. It is translated as CAWSVPGQGYGYTF.

This rearrangement joins TRBV7-4 to TRBJ1-4; D gene ambiguous. Trimming took 4 bases from V and 0 from J, leaving 12 bases between them. Germline lookup yields CDR1 SGHVT and CDR2 SQSDAQ. The CDR3 covers 16 residues. The DNA for the CDR3 is TGTGCCAGCAGCTCCCAACCAAATGCAACTAATGAAAAACTGTTTTTT. Translation gives CASSSQPNATNEKLFF.

The J gene is TRBJ2-7, the V gene TRBV4-2; 7 bases map to TRBD1. This CDR3 is built from 16 residues. The germline gives CDR1 LGHNA, CDR2 YNFKEQ. V trimming: 4 bases; J trimming: 0 bases; junction bases outside the gene matches: 9. The CDR3 protein is CASSRGDRDSSYEQYF. The CDR3 coding sequence is TGTGCCAGCAGCCGGGGAGACCGGGACAGCTCCTACGAGCAGTACTTC.

The chain carries TRBV29-1 and TRBJ1-4; TRBD1 agrees at 9 bases. V trimming: 6 bases; J trimming: 4 bases; junction bases outside the gene matches: 3. The germline gives CDR1 SQVTM, CDR2 ANQGSEA. The length of the CDR3 is 13 residues. The CDR3 DNA sequence: TGCAGCGTGGTGACAGGGGGTAATGAAAAACTGTTTTTT. Its protein product is CSVVTGGNEKLFF.

The J gene is TRBJ2-3, the V gene TRBV7-2; TRBD2 matches 7 bases. CDR3 size: 15 residues. Unmatched junction bases numbered 3, after V lost 3 bases and J lost 0 bases. Germline loops: CDR1 SGHTA, CDR2 FQGNSA. CDR3 coding DNA: TGTGCCAGCAGCTTGAGTAGCGGGAGCACAGATACGCAGTATTTT. Encoded protein: CASSLSSGSTDTQYF.

The V gene is TRBV29-1, the J gene TRBJ1-5, with a weak D call TRBD1 (6 bases). This CDR3 is built from 13 residues. V was pared by 7 bases and J by 4 bases, with 14 bases between. CDR1 is SQVTM and CDR2 is ANQGSEA in the germline V gene. CDR3 coding DNA: TGCAGCGCCCAACTCGACAGGAATCAGCCCCAGCATTTT. Protein product: CSAQLDRNQPQHF.

The CDR3 here is CSARAAGGPFTDTQYF. Here the CDR3 DNA reads TGCAGTGCTAGAGCGGCAGGGGGCCCCTTCACAGATACGCAGTATTTT. V gene TRBV20-1 combines with J gene TRBJ2-3; 8 positions agree with TRBD1. This CDR3 comprises 16 residues. V shed 1 base, J shed 2 bases, and the junction held 8 bases outside the gene matches. Looked up from germline, CDR1 is DFQATT and CDR2 is SNEGSKA (reference sequence).

The chain links TRBV4-3 to TRBJ2-7; tentatively, D is TRBD1 (5 bases). The CDR3 runs 14 residues. V lost 0 bases, J lost 6 bases, and 12 bases lay in between. CDR1 is LGHNA and CDR2 is YSLEER in the germline V gene. The CDR3 loop is CASSQDWGAFEQYF. The CDR3 bases are TGCGCCAGCAGCCAAGACTGGGGCGCCTTCGAGCAGTACTTC.